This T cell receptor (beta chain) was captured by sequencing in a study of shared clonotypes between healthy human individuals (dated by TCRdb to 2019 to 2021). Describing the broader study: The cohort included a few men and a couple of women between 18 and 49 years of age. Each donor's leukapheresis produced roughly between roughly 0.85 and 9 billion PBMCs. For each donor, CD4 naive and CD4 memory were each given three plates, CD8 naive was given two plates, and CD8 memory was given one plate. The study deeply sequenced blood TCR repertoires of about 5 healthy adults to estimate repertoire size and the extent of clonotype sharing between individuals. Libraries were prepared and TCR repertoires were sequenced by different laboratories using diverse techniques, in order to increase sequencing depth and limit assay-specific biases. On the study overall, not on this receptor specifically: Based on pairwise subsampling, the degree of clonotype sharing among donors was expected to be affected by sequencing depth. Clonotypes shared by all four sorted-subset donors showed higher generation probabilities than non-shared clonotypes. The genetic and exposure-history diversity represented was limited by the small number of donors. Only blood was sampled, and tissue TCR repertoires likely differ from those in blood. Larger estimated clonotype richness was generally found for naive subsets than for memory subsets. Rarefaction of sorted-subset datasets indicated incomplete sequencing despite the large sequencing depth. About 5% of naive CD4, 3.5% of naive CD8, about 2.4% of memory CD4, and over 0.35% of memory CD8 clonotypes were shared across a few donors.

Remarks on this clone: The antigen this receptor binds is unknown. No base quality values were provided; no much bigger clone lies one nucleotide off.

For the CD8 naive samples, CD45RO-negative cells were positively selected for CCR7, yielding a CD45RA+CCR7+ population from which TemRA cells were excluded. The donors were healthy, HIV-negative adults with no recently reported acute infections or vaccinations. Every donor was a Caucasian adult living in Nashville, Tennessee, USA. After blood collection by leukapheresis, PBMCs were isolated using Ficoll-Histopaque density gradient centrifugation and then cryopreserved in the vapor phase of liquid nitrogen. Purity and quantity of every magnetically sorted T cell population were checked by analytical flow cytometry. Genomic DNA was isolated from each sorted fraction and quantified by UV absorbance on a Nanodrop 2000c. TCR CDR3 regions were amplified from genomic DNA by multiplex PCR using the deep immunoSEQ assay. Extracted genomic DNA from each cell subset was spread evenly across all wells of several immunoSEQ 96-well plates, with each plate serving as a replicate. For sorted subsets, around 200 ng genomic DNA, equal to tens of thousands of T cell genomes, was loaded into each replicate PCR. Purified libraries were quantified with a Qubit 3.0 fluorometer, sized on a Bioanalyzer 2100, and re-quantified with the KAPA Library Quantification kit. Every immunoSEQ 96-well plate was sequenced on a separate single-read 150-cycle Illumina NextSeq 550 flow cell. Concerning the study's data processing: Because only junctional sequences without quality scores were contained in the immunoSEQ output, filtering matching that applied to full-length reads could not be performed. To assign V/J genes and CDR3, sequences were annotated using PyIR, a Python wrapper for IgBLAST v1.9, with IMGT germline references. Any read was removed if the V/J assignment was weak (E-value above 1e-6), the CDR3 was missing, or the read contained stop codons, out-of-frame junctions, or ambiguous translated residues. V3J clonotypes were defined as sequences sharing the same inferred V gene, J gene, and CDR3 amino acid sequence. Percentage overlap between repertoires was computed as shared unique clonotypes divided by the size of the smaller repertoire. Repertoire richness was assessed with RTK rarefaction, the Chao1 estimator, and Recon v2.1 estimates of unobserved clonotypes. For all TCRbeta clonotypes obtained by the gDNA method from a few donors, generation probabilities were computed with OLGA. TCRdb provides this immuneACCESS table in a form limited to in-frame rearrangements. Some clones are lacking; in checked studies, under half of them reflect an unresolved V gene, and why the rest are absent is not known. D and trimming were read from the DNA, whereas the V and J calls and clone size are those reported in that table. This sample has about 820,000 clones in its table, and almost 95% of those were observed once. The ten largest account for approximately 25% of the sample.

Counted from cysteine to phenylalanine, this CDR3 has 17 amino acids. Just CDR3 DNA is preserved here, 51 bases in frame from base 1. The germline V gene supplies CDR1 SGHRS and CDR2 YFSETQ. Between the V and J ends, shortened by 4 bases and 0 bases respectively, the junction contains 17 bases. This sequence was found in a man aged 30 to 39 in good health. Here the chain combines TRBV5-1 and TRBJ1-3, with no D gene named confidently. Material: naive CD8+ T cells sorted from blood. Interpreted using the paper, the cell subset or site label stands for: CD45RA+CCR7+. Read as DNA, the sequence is TGCGCCAGCAGCCCGGACGCTGCCAGCGACTCTGGAAACACCATATATTTT. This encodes CASSPDAASDSGNTIYF.